The 5 T cell receptor beta chains below come from one sample, sequenced in a study of T cell changes during pregnancy in multiple sclerosis. Produced via immunoSEQ multiplex PCR; TCRdb's table is partial and in-frame only. The sample yields 30,000 to 45,000 clones, 90% to 95% seen once. Sequenced here: CD8+ T cells from peripheral blood mononuclear cells, sampled in the second trimester of pregnancy. These receptor sequences come from a female donor with multiple sclerosis, enrolled in a pregnancy study.

This chain uses TRBV14 with TRBJ1-2, with 10 bases fitting TRBD1. This CDR3 region has 16 residues. V was pared by 0 bases and J by 4 bases, with 5 bases of the junction left unmatched. The germline V gene has CDR1 SGHDN and CDR2 FVKESK. The CDR3 nucleotides are TGTGCCAGCAGCCAAGATCCGGGACAGGGGTCCTATGGCTACACCTTC. This gives the protein CASSQDPGQGSYGYTF.

CDR3: CASSLEGRAQPQHF. CDR3 nucleotide sequence: TGTGCCAGCAGCTTAGAGGGCAGGGCTCAGCCCCAGCATTTT. This chain links TRBV11-2 with TRBJ1-5; D possibly corresponds to TRBD1 (5 bases). The CDR3 is made up of 14 amino acids. V lost 0 bases, J lost 6 bases, and 9 bases lay in between. CDR1 is SGHAT and CDR2 is FQNNGV in the germline V gene.

V gene TRBV7-3 combines with J gene TRBJ1-2; D not resolved. The V end was cut by 5 bases, the J end by 2 bases, with 18 bases between. This CDR3 is built from 16 residues. The V gene's germline CDR1 is SGHTA and CDR2 FQGTGA. CDR3 sequence (DNA): TGTGCCAGCAGCGCTATTTCGGGAACCTGGAACTATGGCTACACCTTC. It translates to CASSAISGTWNYGYTF. Together with reference TRBV7-3 and TRBJ1-2, the CDR3 gives the full variable domain: GAGVSQTPSNKVTEKGKYVELRCDPISGHTALYWYRQSLGQGPEFLIYFQGTGAADDSGLPNDRFFAVRPEGSVSTLKIQRTERGDSAVYLCASSAISGTWNYGYTFGSGTRLTVV.

This sequence joins TRBV4-3 and TRBJ1-2, with D uncertain. Deletions cut 0 bases from V and 2 bases from J, with 10 bases between. The germline V gene has CDR1 LGHNA and CDR2 YSLEER. The CDR3 contains 15 residues. The CDR3: CASSQDVRQNYGYTF. The CDR3 nucleotides are TGCGCCAGCAGCCAAGATGTCAGGCAGAACTATGGCTACACCTTC.

The chain is built from TRBV30 and TRBJ1-5; D unresolved. Trimming removed 0 bases at V and 0 bases at J, with 9 bases between. The germline CDR1 and CDR2 sequences are GTSNPN and SVGIG (reference sequence). CDR3 size: 15 residues. Here the CDR3 reads CAWSVLAGSNQPQHF. CDR3 in DNA: TGTGCCTGGAGTGTACTAGCAGGTAGCAATCAGCCCCAGCATTTT. The full variable domain, in which reference TRBV30 and TRBJ1-5 provide the parts outside the CDR3, is SQTIHQWPATLVQPVGSPLSLECTVEGTSNPNLYWYRQAAGRGLQLLFYSVGIGQISSEVPQNLSASRPQDRQFILSSKKLLLSDSGFYLCAWSVLAGSNQPQHFGDGTRLSIL.